This TCR beta chain appears in the sequencing data of a study of T cell changes during pregnancy in multiple sclerosis. CDR3 size: 15 residues. V lost 3 bases and J lost 2; bases outside the gene matches: 4. Germline V lookup: CDR1 SNHLY, CDR2 FYNNEI. Sequencing used immunoSEQ multiplex PCR; TCRdb keeps in-frame clones, though not all of them. The sample contains tens of thousands of clones, approximately 95% of which appear only once. Sequenced here: peripheral blood, sampled in the first trimester of pregnancy. V is TRBV2 and J is TRBJ1-3; TRBD1 matches 7 bases. This receptor was obtained from a female donor with multiple sclerosis, enrolled in a pregnancy study. CDR3 region: CASSDRRGPGNTIYF. In nucleotides, the CDR3 is TGTGCCAGCAGTGATCGAAGGGGGCCTGGAAACACCATATATTTT.